This T cell receptor delta chain was profiled in a study of γδ T cells in repeated Plasmodium falciparum infection. As for the study in general: Malaria-naive adults were infected with P. falciparum NF54 four times over roughly 620 days. General study results and limits: Waves of new clonotype selection appeared after repeated controlled infections in Vdelta2-negative, largely Vdelta1+, gammadelta T cells. Donors in Mali lived in a small rural village, largely one ethnic group.

Gammadelta T cells were flow-sorted from PBMC into Vgamma9/Vdelta2+ and Vdelta2-negative populations for bulk analysis. There are many counts of this clone. Its antigen is unidentified. Additional DNA sequences in this sample encode the identical CDR3. TCRdb reran clone calling via CATT on the multiplex PCR reads. The repertoire has approximately 93,000 delta-chain clones, roughly 0.9% of them found once; the top ten carry nearly 10%. The V segment lost 3 bases and the J segment 0 bases; nucleotides outside the gene matches: 19. Germline V lookup: CDR1 TVYSNPD, CDR2 GDNSRS (reference sequence). CDR3 size: 18 residues.

The sequencing sample was made of gamma-delta T cells from blood. The receptor was derived from a pool of human donors (malaria-infected and uninfected, not separated). The chain employs TRDV3 and TRDJ1, with 7 bases aligning to TRDD3. The CDR3 reads CAFKGEGDGGTYTDKLIF. Here the CDR3 DNA reads TGTGCCTTCAAGGGGGAAGGGGATGGGGGAACGTACACCGATAAACTCATCTTT. Combining the CDR3 with reference TRDV3 and TRDJ1 gives the whole variable domain CDKVTQSSPDQTVASGSEVVLLCTYDTVYSNPDLFWYRIRPDYSFQFVFYGDNSRSEGADFTQGRFSVKHILTQKAFHLVISPVRTEDSATYYCAFKGEGDGGTYTDKLIFGKGTRVTVEP.